This is a list of T cell receptor beta chains from one sample in a study of T cell repertoires in cytomegalovirus infection. In TCRdb, the reads were re-called with MiXCR into one record per CDR3 protein. The sample consists of some 220,000 distinct CDR3 sequences, roughly an eighth of them appearing once. The sample comprised PBMCs. These receptors came from a human donor in good health (CMV status not recorded). Some clones in this sample may be carry-over from other donors' samples. CDR3s include the opening cysteine and the closing phenylalanine or tryptophan. The order of the fields is V gene, clone size, CDR3 protein. Clone sizes are given selectively: once, few, many, or a class where the clone is expanded.

TRBV7-8 | many | CASSPRTQSNQPQHF
TRBV18 | once | CASSPMELEPPGGAKRPQHF
TRBV7-2 | many | CASSLTARGYTDTQYF
TRBV12-3/TRBV12-4 | few | CASKFGGSSPQYF
TRBV7-3 | - | CASSARETGELFF
TRBV19 | many | CASSDTRNQPQHF
TRBV6-5 | many | CASSYLPGLSTDTQYF
TRBV7-2 | many | CASSLSGSTDTQYF
TRBV20-1 | - | CSARNTLARDNEQFF
TRBV10-3 | many | CASTGTASTDTQYF
TRBV7-2 | many | CASSPFLAGDWYF
TRBV7-2 | many | CASSRDRGGQPQHF
TRBV7-2 | many | CASSLAYTGELFF
TRBV27 | many | CASSSTPTGGNSF
TRBV28 | many | CASSFLGGDAQPQHF
TRBV10-3 | - | CAISKDISSGNTIYF
TRBV29-1 | few | CSAQTGKTITEAFF
TRBV4-2 | many | CASSQSIRGGEFF
TRBV7-2 | many | CASSPETGRGANVLTF
TRBV7-2 | many | CASSYSTYTDTQYF
TRBV19 | few | CASTPITRITNTGELFF
TRBV11-2 | few | CASSYTSLAGGADTQYF
TRBV9 | - | CASSVAQERRGTEAFF
TRBV5-1 | - | CASSFGSADSNQPQHF
TRBV29-1 | - | CSAGQGHTIYF
TRBV12-3/TRBV12-4 | few | CASSLRSGSPGELFF
TRBV25-1 | many | CASSESGQGKNQPQHF
TRBV30 | - | CAWISTGNTIYF
TRBV20-1 | few | CSALDGVSYNEQFF
TRBV5-6 | few | CASSRRLASYNEQFF
TRBV5-4 | - | CASSLGVTGGETQYF
TRBV7-2 | many | CASSSADSLPRAFF
TRBV5-1 | few | CASSLEAGFGANVLTF
TRBV11-2 | - | CASSSRTGSNIQYF
TRBV7-2 | many | CASSRDRGGTGELFF
TRBV7-9 | few | CASSPRGEGGFNTEAFF
TRBV28 | - | CASSSGTGKNQPQHF
TRBV27 | few | CANHRGRGSYEQYF
TRBV7-2 | many | CASSLAGTSGRNEQFF
TRBV7-2 | many | CASSAGRGSSQETQYF
TRBV19 | many | CASSPQPKGTEAFF
TRBV7-2 | many | CASSLELAEETQYF
TRBV7-2 | many | CASSLYRDSPLHF
TRBV19 | - | CASSINGGNYEQYF
TRBV12-3/TRBV12-4 | - | CASSLARLAGVSNEQFF
TRBV19 | few | CASSFEGFPYNEQFF
TRBV29-1 | - | CSVDRGYGYTF
TRBV28 | - | CASSSHLGTSGTNEQFF
TRBV20-1 | - | CSARGGGYEQYF
TRBV10-3 | many | CAISEPTAGSNTEAFF
TRBV7-2 | many | CASSLASGGARPDEQFF
TRBV12-3/TRBV12-4 | - | CASSYRGASNQPQHF